What follows is one T cell receptor (beta chain) and its context. This entry is derived from a study of blood T cell repertoires in COVID-19. About the research overall: Whether acute or convalescent, the COVID-19 samples came from the United States, Italy and Spain. Sources were T cells, B-cell-depleted T cells, or PBMCs; the material itself was cDNA or gDNA.

The J segment lost 4 bases and the V segment lost 1 base, leaving 18 bases of the junction unmatched. The CDR3 has 19 residues. Germline CDR1 is SGHTA and CDR2 is FQGNSA. How the authors handled the data: Quantification of nucleated cells was approximated via reference gene primer amplification. Assay used: immunoSEQ multiplex PCR; TCRdb lists only in-frame clones, some missing. The V and J calls and clone size are taken from that table; D and trimming were inferred from the DNA. The profile shows some 90,000 clones, 80% to 90% of them singletons. The sequenced sample was peripheral blood. This TCR was sampled from a man aged 45 to 65 with acute or convalescent COVID-19. The chain recombines TRBV7-2 with TRBJ2-5, with TRBD1 identical over 7 bases. The CDR3 protein is CASSLEGAGGPNTGETQYF. CDR3 DNA: TGTGCCAGCAGCTTAGAGGGGGCGGGCGGGCCTAATACCGGAGAGACCCAGTACTTC.